Given below is one TCR beta chain in context. Antigen: not known. CDR1 and CDR2 (germline): SNHLY, FYNNEI. This CDR3 has 14 residues. V was shortened by 3 bases and J by 8 bases, with 16 bases between the two germline ends. This sample was included in a study of cytomegalovirus exposure and HLA in healthy donors. Notes on the study in general: Testing in vitro showed a few CMV-associated chains specific for CMV antigens. Data from an earlier analysis indicated that most TCR beta V segments were productive either about 87% or about 30% of the time.

The PCR contained 60 Vbeta and 13 Jbeta primers. Generated by immunoSEQ multiplex PCR, the TCRdb table keeps only in-frame clones and is missing some. The table includes over 80,000 clones, 82% detected once. All donors participated as healthy donors of bone marrow. Despite likely unrecorded immune exposures, the donors were nominally healthy at the time of sampling. The sequence was collected from a man in his forties or fifties in good health and CMV-seronegative. This chain links TRBV2 with TRBJ1-2; perhaps TRBD1 as D (6 bases). Sequenced input: PBMCs. For the CDR3, the DNA is TGTGCCAGCAGTGAGGGACATTTTGAAGGAGGCTACACCTTC. Its translation is CASSEGHFEGGYTF.